Presented here are 9 T cell receptor beta chains from one specimen sequenced in a study of chemoradiotherapy in HPV16-positive cancers. The method was immunoSEQ multiplex PCR; TCRdb's version includes in-frame clones alone and lacks a portion of them. The sample consists of roughly 23,000 clones, roughly 66% of them appearing once. This specimen was collected from a patient who underwent chemoradiotherapy. These TCRs come from a human donor with HPV-associated anogenital cancer.

This clone appeared a single time. V usage is TRBV7-9 and J usage is TRBJ2-6; maybe TRBD1 (5 bases). There are 18 residues in the CDR3. Germline V gene lookup returns CDR1 SEHNR and CDR2 FQNEAQ (reference sequence). With 4 bases removed from V and 2 bases from J, the gap between germline ends came to 18 bases. CDR3 protein: CASSSVWGVQAGANVLTF. The CDR3, as DNA: TGTGCCAGCAGCTCCGTGTGGGGTGTACAGGCTGGGGCCAACGTCCTGACTTTC.

The chain combines TRBV5-6 with TRBJ1-2; tentatively, D is TRBD1 (5 bases). The V gene's germline CDR1 is SGHDT and CDR2 YYEEEE. V was trimmed by 4 bases and J by 3 bases, leaving 13 bases between them. This CDR3 contains 14 residues. CDR3 sequence: CASSLGLQDYGYTF. The CDR3 region has the DNA TGTGCCAGCAGCCTGGGATTACAGGACTATGGCTACACCTTC. Drawing the rest from reference TRBV5-6 and TRBJ1-2, the complete variable domain is DAGVTQSPTHLIKTRGQQVTLRCSPKSGHDTVSWYQQALGQGPQFIFQYYEEEERQRGNFPDRFSGHQFPNYSSELNVNALLLGDSALYLCASSLGLQDYGYTFGSGTRLTVV.

The chain couples TRBV6-6 to TRBJ1-1; 8 nucleotides match TRBD1. J gave up 0 bases and V 7 bases, and 7 bases lay outside the gene matches. Germline CDR1 and CDR2: MNHNY and SVGAGI (reference sequence). The CDR3 spans 15 residues. The CDR3 DNA reads TGTGCCAGCACCAGGGGGCCGGTCATGAACACTGAAGCTTTCTTT. Its protein product is CASTRGPVMNTEAFF.

The chain carries TRBV30 and TRBJ1-5; D gene uncertain. CDR1 GTSNPN and CDR2 SVGIG come from the germline V gene (reference sequence). The CDR3 totals 15 residues. Trimming shortened V by 0 bases and J by 0 bases, and 9 bases separated the two germline ends. The CDR3 reads CAWSVLLGSNQPQHF. The CDR3 DNA sequence: TGTGCCTGGAGTGTACTTTTGGGTAGCAATCAGCCCCAGCATTTT.

The chain carries TRBV2 and TRBJ2-7; D possibly corresponds to TRBD2 (5 bases). Trimming pared 4 bases from V and 0 bases from J, leaving 10 bases between. Germline V gene lookup returns CDR1 SNHLY and CDR2 FYNNEI. The CDR3 has 14 residues. The CDR3 region has the DNA TGTGCCAGCAGTGTGGGGAGAAGCTCCTACGAGCAGTACTTC. Protein product: CASSVGRSSYEQYF.

The chain couples TRBV7-2 to TRBJ2-5; D possibly corresponds to TRBD2 (7 bases). Trimming took 5 bases from V and 10 from J, leaving 23 bases between them. The CDR3 has 15 residues. CDR1 is SGHTA and CDR2 is FQGNSA in the germline V gene. CDR3: CASSKDGGGSYGQYF. Written as DNA, the CDR3 is TGTGCCAGCAGCAAAGATGGCGGGGGCAGCTACGGCCAGTACTTC.

The J gene is TRBJ2-3, the V gene TRBV19, with D possibly TRBD1 on 5 matching bases. Trimming took off 4 bases at V and 2 bases at J, with 19 bases between the two ends. The CDR3 length is 17 residues. Germline V gene sequence: CDR1 LNHDA, CDR2 SQIVND (reference sequence). The CDR3 loop is CASSNRGNLPYTDTQYF. In DNA, the CDR3 is TGTGCCAGTAGTAATAGGGGAAACCTACCCTACACAGATACGCAGTATTTT. The full variable domain, with the rest looked up from reference TRBV19 and TRBJ2-3, is DGGITQSPKYLFRKEGQNVTLSCEQNLNHDAMYWYRQDPGQGLRLIYYSQIVNDFQKGDIAEGYSVSREKKESFPLTVTSAQKNPTAFYLCASSNRGNLPYTDTQYFGPGTRLTVL.

This clone was observed a few times. This rearrangement joins TRBV27 to TRBJ1-6; 7 bases agree with TRBD1. The CDR3 is made up of 14 amino acids. V lost 6 bases to trimming and J lost 7 bases; unmatched junction nucleotides: 6. CDR1 MNHEY and CDR2 SMNVEV come from the germline V gene (reference sequence). The DNA for the CDR3 is TGTGCCAGCAGGACAGGGTTGTGGAATTCACCCCTCCACTTT. It yields the protein CASRTGLWNSPLHF.

J is TRBJ2-1 and V is TRBV5-4; D may match TRBD1 or TRBD2 (5 bases each). With 4 bases removed from V and 7 bases from J, the gap between germline ends came to 9 bases. In germline, CDR1 is SGHNT, CDR2 YYREEE (reference sequence). The CDR3 extends over 12 amino acids. The CDR3: CASSPWGNEQFF. The DNA of the CDR3 is TGTGCCAGCAGCCCGTGGGGGAATGAGCAGTTCTTC.